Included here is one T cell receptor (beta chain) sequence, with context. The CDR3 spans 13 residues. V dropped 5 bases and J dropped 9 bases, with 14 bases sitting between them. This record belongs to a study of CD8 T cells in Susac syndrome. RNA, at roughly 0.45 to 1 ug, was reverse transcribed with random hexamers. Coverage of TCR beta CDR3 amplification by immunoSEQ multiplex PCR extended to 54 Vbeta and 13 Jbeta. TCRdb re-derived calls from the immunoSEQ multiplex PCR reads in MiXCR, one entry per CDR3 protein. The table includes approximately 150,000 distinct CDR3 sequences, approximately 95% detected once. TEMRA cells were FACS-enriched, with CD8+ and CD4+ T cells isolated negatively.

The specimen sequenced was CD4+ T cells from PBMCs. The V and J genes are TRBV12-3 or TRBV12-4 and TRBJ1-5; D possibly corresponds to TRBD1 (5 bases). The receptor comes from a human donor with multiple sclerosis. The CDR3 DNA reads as TGTGCCAGCAGTGCCGGGGGGGGGATGCCCCAGCATTTT. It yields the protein CASSAGGGMPQHF.